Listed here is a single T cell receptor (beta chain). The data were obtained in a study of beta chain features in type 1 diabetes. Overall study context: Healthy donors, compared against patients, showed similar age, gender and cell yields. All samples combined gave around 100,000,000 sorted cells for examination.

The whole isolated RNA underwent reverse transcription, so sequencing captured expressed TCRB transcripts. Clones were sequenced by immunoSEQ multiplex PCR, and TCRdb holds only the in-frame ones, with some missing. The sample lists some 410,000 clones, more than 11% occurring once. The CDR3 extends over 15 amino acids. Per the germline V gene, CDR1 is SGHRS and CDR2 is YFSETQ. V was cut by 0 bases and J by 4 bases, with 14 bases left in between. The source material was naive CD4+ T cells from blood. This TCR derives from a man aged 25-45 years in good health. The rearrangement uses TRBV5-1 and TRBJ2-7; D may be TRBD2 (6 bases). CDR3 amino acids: CASSLAGGVRYEQYF. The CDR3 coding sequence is TGCGCCAGCAGCTTGGCCGGAGGGGTTCGGTACGAGCAGTACTTC.